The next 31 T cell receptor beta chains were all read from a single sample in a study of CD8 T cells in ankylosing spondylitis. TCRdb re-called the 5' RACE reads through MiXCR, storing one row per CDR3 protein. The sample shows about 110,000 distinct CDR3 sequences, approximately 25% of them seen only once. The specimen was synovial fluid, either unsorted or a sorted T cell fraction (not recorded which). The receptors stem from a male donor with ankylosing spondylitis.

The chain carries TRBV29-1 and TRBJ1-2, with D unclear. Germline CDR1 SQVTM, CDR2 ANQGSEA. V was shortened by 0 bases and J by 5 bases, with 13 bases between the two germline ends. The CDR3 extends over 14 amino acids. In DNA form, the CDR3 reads TGCAGCGTTGAAGAAAGTTTAGAAGGGTATGGCTACACCTTC. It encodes CSVEESLEGYGYTF.

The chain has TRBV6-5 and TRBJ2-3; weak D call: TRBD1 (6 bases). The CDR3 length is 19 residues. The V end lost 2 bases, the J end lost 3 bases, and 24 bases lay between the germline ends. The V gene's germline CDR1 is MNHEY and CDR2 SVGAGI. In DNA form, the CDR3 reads TGTGCCAGCAGTTACCCCCCGGCAGGGGACGTGGTGGGGACAGATACGCAGTATTTT. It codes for CASSYPPAGDVVGTDTQYF.

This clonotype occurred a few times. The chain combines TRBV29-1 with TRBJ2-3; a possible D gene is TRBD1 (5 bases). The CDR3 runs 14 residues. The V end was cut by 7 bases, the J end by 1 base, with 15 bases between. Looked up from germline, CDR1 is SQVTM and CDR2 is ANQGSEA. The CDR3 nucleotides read TGCAGCGCCGCAGGGCGTCTACGCACAGATACGCAGTATTTT. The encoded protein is CSAAGRLRTDTQYF.

The CDR3 region is CATSSTYPGQGSTGELFF. DNA of the CDR3: TGTGCCACCAGCAGTACCTATCCGGGACAGGGGTCCACCGGGGAGCTGTTTTTT. The chain carries TRBV15 and TRBJ2-2, with TRBD1 identical over 10 bases. Losses at the gene ends were 3 bases for V and 4 bases for J; bases not matched to a gene: 11. In germline, CDR1 is LNHNV, CDR2 YYDKDF (reference sequence). The CDR3 sequence is 18 residues long.

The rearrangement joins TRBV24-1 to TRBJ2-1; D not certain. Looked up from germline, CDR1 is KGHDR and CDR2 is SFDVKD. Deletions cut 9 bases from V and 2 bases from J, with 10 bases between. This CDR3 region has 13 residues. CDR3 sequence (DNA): TGTGCCACCGCTTCCCCGGCCTACAATGAGCAGTTCTTC. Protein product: CATASPAYNEQFF.

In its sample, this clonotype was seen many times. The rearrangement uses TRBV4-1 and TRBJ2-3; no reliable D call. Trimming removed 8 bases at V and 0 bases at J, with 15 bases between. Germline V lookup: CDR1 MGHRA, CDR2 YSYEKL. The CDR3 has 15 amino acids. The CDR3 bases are TGCGCCAGCGCCCGGTATTCGTCTAGCACAGATACGCAGTATTTT. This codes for CASARYSSSTDTQYF.

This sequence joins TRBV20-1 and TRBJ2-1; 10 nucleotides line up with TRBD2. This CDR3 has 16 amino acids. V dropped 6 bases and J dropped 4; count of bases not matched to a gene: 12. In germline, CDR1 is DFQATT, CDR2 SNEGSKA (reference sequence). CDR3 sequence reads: CSAYPSSGSTYNEQFF. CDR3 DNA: TGCAGTGCCTACCCTTCTAGCGGGAGCACGTACAATGAGCAGTTCTTC.

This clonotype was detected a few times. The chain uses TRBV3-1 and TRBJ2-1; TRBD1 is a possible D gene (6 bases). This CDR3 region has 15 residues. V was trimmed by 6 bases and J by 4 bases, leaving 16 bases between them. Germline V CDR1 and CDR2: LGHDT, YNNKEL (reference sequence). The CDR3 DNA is TGTGCCAGCAGGTCCGGGACACTCCTTTACAATGAGCAGTTCTTC. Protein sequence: CASRSGTLLYNEQFF.

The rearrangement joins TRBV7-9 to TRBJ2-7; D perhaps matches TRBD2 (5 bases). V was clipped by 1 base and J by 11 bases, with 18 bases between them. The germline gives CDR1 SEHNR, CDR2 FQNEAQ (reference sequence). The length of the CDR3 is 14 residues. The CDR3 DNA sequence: TGTGCCAGCAGCTTAGGAGGGTTTACTACGGCGGAGTACTTC. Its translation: CASSLGGFTTAEYF.

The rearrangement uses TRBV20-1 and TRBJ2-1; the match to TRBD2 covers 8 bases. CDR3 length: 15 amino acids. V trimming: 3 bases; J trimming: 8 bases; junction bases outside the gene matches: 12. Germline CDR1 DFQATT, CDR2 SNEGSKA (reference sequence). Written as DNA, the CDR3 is TGCAGTGCTAGGGACCCCGGGACTAGTGTCTATGAGCAGTTCTTC. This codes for CSARDPGTSVYEQFF.

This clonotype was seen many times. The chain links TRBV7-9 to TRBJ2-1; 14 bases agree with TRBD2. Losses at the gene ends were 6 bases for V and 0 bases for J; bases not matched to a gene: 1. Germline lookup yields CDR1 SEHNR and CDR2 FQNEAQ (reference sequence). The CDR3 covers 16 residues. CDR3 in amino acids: CASRGLAGGSYNEQFF. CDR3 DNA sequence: TGTGCCAGCAGAGGACTAGCGGGGGGCTCCTACAATGAGCAGTTCTTC.

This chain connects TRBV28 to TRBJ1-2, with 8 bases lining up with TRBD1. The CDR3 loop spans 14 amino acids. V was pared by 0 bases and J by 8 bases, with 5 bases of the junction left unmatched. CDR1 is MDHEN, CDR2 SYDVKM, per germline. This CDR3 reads CASSLWGTGRGYTF. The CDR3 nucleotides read TGTGCCAGCAGTTTATGGGGGACAGGCCGAGGCTACACCTTC.

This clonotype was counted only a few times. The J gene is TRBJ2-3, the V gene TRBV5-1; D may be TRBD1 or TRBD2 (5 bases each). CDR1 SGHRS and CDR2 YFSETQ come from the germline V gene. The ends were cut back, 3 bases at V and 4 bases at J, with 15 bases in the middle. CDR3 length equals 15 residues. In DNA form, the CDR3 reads TGCGCCAGCAGCTCGGGGATAGAAGGGGCAGATACGCAGTATTTT. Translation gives CASSSGIEGADTQYF.

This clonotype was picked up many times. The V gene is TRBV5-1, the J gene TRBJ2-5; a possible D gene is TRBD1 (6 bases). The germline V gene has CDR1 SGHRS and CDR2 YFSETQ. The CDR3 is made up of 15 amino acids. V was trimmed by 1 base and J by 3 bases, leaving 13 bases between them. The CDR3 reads CASSLTGRREETQYF. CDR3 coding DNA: TGCGCCAGCAGCTTGACAGGGCGAAGAGAAGAGACCCAGTACTTC. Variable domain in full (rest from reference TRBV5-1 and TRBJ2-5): KAGVTQTPRYLIKTRGQQVTLSCSPISGHRSVSWYQQTPGQGLQFLFEYFSETQRNKGNFPGRFSGRQFSNSRSEMNVSTLELGDSALYLCASSLTGRREETQYFGPGTRLLVL.

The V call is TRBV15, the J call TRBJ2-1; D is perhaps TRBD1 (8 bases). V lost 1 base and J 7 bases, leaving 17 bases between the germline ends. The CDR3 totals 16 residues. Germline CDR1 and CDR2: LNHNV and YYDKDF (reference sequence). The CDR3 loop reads CATSRVVGGTGNEQFF. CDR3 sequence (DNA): TGTGCCACCAGCAGAGTCGTGGGGGGGACAGGTAATGAGCAGTTCTTC. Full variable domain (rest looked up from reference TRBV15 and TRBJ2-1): DAMVIQNPRYQVTQFGKPVTLSCSQTLNHNVMYWYQQKSSQAPKLLFHYYDKDFNNEADTPDNFQSRRPNTSFCFLDIRSPGLGDTAMYLCATSRVVGGTGNEQFFGPGTRLTVL.

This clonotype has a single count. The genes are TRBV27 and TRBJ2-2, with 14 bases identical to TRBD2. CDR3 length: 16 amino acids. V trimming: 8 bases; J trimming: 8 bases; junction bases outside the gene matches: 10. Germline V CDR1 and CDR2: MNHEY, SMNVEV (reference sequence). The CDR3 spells CASRYSGTSGSGELFF. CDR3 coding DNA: TGTGCCAGCCGGTATTCCGGGACTAGCGGGAGTGGGGAGCTGTTTTTT.

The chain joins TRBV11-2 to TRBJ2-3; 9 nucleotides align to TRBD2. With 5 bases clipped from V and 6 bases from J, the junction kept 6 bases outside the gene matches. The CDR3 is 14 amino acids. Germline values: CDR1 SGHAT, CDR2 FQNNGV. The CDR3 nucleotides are TGTGCCAGCAGCCCTTTAGCGGGAGCCGATACGCAGTATTTT. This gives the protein CASSPLAGADTQYF.

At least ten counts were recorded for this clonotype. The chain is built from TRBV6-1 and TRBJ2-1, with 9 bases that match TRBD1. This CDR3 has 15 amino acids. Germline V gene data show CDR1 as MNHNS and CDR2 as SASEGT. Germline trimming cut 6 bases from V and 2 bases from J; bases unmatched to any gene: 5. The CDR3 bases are TGTGCCAGCAGGATACAGGGGGCAACCTACAATGAGCAGTTCTTC. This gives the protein CASRIQGATYNEQFF.

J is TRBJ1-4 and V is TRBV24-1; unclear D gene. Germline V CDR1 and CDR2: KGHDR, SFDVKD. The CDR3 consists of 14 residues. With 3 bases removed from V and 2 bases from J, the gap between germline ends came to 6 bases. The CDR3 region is CATSDTGTNEKLFF. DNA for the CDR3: TGTGCCACCAGTGATACGGGGACTAATGAAAAACTGTTTTTT.

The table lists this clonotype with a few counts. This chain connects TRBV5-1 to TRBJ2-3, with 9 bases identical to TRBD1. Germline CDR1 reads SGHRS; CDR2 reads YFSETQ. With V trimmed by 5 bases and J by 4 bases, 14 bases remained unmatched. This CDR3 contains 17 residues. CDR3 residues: CASSDTLNRGLSDTQYF. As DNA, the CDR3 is TGCGCCAGCAGTGATACCCTTAACAGGGGGCTTTCAGATACGCAGTATTTT.

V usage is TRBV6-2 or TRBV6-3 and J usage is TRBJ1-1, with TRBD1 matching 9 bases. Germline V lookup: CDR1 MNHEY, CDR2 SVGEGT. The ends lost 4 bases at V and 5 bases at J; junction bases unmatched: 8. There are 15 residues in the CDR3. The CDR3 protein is CASSSFGQGRTEAFF. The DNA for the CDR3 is TGTGCCAGCAGTTCATTCGGACAGGGGAGGACTGAAGCTTTCTTT.

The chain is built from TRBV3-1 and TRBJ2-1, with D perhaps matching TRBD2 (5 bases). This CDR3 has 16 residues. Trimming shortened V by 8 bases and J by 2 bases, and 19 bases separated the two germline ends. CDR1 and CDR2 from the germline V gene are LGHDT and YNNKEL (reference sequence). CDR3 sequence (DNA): TGTGCCAGCTCCCCCCTTGGGAGCGGCGCCTACAATGAGCAGTTCTTC. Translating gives CASSPLGSGAYNEQFF.

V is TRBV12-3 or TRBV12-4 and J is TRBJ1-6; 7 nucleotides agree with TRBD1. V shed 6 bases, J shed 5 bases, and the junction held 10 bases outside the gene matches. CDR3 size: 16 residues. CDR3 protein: CASRPQGSADNSPLHF. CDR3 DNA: TGTGCCAGCAGGCCACAGGGGTCAGCGGATAATTCACCCCTCCACTTT.

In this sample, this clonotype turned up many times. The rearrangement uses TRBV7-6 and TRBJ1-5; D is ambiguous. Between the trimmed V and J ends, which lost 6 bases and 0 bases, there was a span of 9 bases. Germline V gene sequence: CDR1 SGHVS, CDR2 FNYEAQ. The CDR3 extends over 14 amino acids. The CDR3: CASSPFDSNQPQHF. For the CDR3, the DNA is TGTGCCAGCAGTCCATTTGATAGCAATCAGCCCCAGCATTTT.

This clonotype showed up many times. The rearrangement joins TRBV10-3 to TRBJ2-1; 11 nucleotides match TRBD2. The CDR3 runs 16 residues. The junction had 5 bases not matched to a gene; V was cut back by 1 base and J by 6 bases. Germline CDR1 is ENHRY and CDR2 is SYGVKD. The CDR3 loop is CAISEWTTSGSNEQFF. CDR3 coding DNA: TGTGCCATCAGTGAGTGGACAACTAGCGGGAGCAATGAGCAGTTCTTC.

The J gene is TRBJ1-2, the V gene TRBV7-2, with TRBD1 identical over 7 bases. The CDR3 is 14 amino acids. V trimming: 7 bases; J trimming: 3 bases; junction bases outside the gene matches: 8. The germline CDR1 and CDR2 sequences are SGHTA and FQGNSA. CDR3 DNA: TGTGCCAGCACCCTCGGACAGGCCTACTATGGCTACACCTTC. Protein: CASTLGQAYYGYTF.

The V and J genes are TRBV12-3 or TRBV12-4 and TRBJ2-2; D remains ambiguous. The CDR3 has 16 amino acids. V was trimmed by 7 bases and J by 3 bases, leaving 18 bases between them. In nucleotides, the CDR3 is TGTGCCAGCACCCTTTTCCGATTCCCCGACACCGGGGAGCTGTTTTTT. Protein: CASTLFRFPDTGELFF.

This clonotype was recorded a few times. The CDR3 reads CASSSRDRGSYNEQFF. The CDR3 region has the DNA TGTGCCAGCAGCTCTAGGGACAGGGGGTCCTACAATGAGCAGTTCTTC. The rearrangement joins TRBV7-8 to TRBJ2-1; 11 positions match TRBD1. CDR1 and CDR2 from the germline V gene are SGHVS and FQNEAQ. Trimming cost V 4 bases and J 1 base; bases outside gene matches: 3. This CDR3 contains 16 residues. Full variable domain (outside the CDR3, taken from reference TRBV7-8 and TRBJ2-1): GAGVSQSPRYKVAKRGQDVALRCDPISGHVSLFWYQQALGQGPEFLTYFQNEAQLDKSGLPSDRFFAERPEGSVSTLKIQRTQQEDSAVYLCASSSRDRGSYNEQFFGPGTRLTVL.

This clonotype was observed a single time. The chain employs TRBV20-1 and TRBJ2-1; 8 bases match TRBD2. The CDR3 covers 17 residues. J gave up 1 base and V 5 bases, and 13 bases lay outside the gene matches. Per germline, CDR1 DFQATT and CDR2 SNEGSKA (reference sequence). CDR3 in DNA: TGCAGTGCTCTGTTGCTAGCGGGCACACTTTCCTACAATGAGCAGTTCTTC. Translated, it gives CSALLLAGTLSYNEQFF.

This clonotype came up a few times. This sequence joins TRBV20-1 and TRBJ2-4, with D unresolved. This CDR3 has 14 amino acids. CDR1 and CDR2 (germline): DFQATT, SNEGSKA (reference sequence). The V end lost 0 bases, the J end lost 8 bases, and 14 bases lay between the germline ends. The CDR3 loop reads CSARDLGRRDIQYF. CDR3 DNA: TGCAGTGCTAGAGATCTGGGCAGGCGAGACATTCAGTACTTC.

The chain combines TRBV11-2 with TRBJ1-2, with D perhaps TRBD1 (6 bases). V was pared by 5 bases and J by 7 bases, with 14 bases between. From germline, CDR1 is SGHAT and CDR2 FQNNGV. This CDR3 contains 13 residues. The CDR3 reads CASSLDSASGYTF. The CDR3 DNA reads TGTGCCAGCAGCCTGGACAGTGCAAGTGGCTACACCTTC.